These 6 T cell receptor beta chains originate from one sample sequenced in a study of T cell responses to AZD1222 COVID-19 vaccine. Clones were read by immunoSEQ multiplex PCR, and TCRdb kept only the in-frame ones, dropping some. The sample records tens of thousands of clones, about 81% being singletons. The specimen comprised peripheral blood, sampled on day 0 of AZD1222 vaccination. These receptor sequences come from an adult in good health.

The V gene is TRBV5-1, the J gene TRBJ2-3, with a tentative D call TRBD2 (5 bases). The V end lost 2 bases, the J end lost 2 bases, and 9 bases lay between the germline ends. This CDR3 contains 14 residues. Per germline, CDR1 SGHRS and CDR2 YFSETQ. The CDR3: CASSFPSPTDTQYF. CDR3 nucleotides: TGCGCCAGCAGCTTTCCTAGCCCCACAGATACGCAGTATTTT.

J is TRBJ2-1 and V is TRBV5-5, with D perhaps TRBD2 (6 bases). The germline CDR1 and CDR2 sequences are SGHKS and YYEKEE (reference sequence). With 3 bases removed from V and 15 bases from J, the gap between germline ends came to 16 bases. The CDR3 totals 12 residues. CDR3 nucleotides: TGTGCCAGCAGCTCCATGGTCGGGAGACGGTTCTTC. It yields the protein CASSSMVGRRFF.

V gene TRBV5-4 combines with J gene TRBJ1-4, with D possibly being TRBD1 (5 bases). The CDR3 length is 15 residues. Trimming took 4 bases from V and 3 from J, leaving 13 bases between them. Per germline, CDR1 SGHNT and CDR2 YYREEE (reference sequence). The CDR3, as DNA: TGTGCCAGCAGCCCGGGAGGGGTCGCTAATGAAAAACTGTTTTTT. Amino acids: CASSPGGVANEKLFF.

This chain joins TRBV6-4 and TRBJ1-1; 7 bases map to TRBD1. The V gene's germline CDR1 is MRHNA and CDR2 SNTAGT. The CDR3 runs 16 residues. The V segment lost 2 bases and the J segment 1 base; nucleotides outside the gene matches: 7. The CDR3, as DNA: TGTGCCAGCAGTGACCTCAGGGGGGGCGGGAACACTGAAGCTTTCTTT. Its protein product is CASSDLRGGGNTEAFF.

The chain combines TRBV5-1 with TRBJ2-7, with 7 positions matching TRBD1. CDR3 size: 15 residues. Trimming removed 4 bases from V and 0 bases from J; junction bases left unmatched: 7. CDR1 and CDR2 from the germline V gene are SGHRS and YFSETQ. The CDR3 loop reads CASSLGQDHSYEQYF. CDR3 bases: TGCGCCAGCAGCCTCGGACAGGATCACTCCTACGAGCAGTACTTC.

The rearrangement links TRBV10-3 to TRBJ1-1; 8 nucleotides line up with TRBD1. Germline V gene data show CDR1 as ENHRY and CDR2 as SYGVKD. The CDR3 has 14 amino acids. The junction had 5 bases not matched to a gene; V was cut back by 3 bases and J by 5 bases. CDR3 nucleotide sequence: TGTGCCATCAGTGATGCGACAGGGGTAACTGAAGCTTTCTTT. Protein product: CAISDATGVTEAFF.